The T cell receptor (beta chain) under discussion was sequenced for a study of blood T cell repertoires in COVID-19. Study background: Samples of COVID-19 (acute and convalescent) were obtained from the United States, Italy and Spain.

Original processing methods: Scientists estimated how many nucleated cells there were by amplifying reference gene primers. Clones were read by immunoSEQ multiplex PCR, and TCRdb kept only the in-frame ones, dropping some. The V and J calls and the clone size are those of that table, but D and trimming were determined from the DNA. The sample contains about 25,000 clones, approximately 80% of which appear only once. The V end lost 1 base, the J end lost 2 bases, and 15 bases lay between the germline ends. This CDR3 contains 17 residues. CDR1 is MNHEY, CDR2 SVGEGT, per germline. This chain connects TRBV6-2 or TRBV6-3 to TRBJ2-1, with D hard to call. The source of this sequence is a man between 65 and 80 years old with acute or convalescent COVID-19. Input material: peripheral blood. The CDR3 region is CASSYFLTFLTYNEQFF. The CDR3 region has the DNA TGTGCCAGCAGTTACTTCCTGACTTTTTTGACCTACAATGAGCAGTTCTTC.